This TCR beta chain was sequenced in a study of prognosis after radiotherapy for stage I lung cancer. In the case of this clonotype: This probably arose from a read error, given a far larger clone one base away.

Amplicons of TCR beta CDR3 were generated from genomic DNA by two-round multiplex PCR. The authors ran first-round PCR with primers specific to each TRBV and TRBJ gene. TCRdb itself ran the multiplex PCR reads through MiXCR, one entry per CDR3 protein. The table includes around 14,000 distinct CDR3 sequences, around 33% detected once. Germline-derived CDR1 and CDR2 are MRHNA and SNTAGT. The CDR3 is made up of 17 amino acids. The rearrangement links TRBV6-4 to TRBJ1-6, with no clear D. The clonotype was recovered from a donor over 45 with non-small cell lung cancer. The sample was PBMCs, taken before or after stereotactic body radiation therapy (not recorded which). The CDR3 sequence: CASSSTTRSSYNTPLHF. Written as DNA, the CDR3 is TGTGCCAGCAGTTCAACGACACGGAGCTCCTATAATACACCCCTCCACTTT.